The next 16 T cell receptor beta chains were all read from a single sample in a study of cytomegalovirus exposure and HLA in healthy donors. The PCR used 60 Vbeta and 13 Jbeta primers. Assay: immunoSEQ multiplex PCR; the TCRdb copy retains only in-frame clones and omits some. The table has 110,000 to 150,000 clones, more than 75% seen once. The specimen was PBMCs. The receptors stem from a woman between 18 and 29 years old in good health and CMV-seropositive.

The V call is TRBV19, the J call TRBJ1-2; the match to TRBD1 covers 8 bases. Trimming at V came to 6 bases and at J to 6 bases, leaving 3 bases not matched to a gene. There are 12 residues in the CDR3. CDR1 is LNHDA and CDR2 is SQIVND in the germline V gene (reference sequence). In DNA, the CDR3 is TGTGCCAGTAGGGGGACAGGAGATGGCTACACCTTC. This encodes CASRGTGDGYTF.

The chain couples TRBV7-2 to TRBJ2-1; 11 bases match TRBD2. CDR1 and CDR2 from the germline V gene are SGHTA and FQGNSA. V dropped 3 bases and J dropped 9; count of bases not matched to a gene: 4. The CDR3 covers 14 residues. The CDR3 nucleotides read TGTGCCAGCAGCTTTAGCGGGGGGGCCGGTGAGCAGTTCTTC. Translation: CASSFSGGAGEQFF.

This chain joins TRBV28 and TRBJ1-5; tentative D call: TRBD1 (5 bases). The germline gives CDR1 MDHEN, CDR2 SYDVKM. The length of the CDR3 is 15 residues. Trimming took 6 bases from V and 0 from J, leaving 12 bases between them. CDR3 in DNA: TGTGCCAGCAGCTCCCGGGGGGGTAGCAATCAGCCCCAGCATTTT. Its translation: CASSSRGGSNQPQHF.

There are a few counts of this clone. The chain joins TRBV7-2 to TRBJ1-1; 7 bases match TRBD1. V shed 3 bases and J 5 bases; nucleotides not matched to a gene: 9. The CDR3 covers 15 residues. The germline V gene has CDR1 SGHTA and CDR2 FQGNSA. CDR3 sequence (DNA): TGTGCCAGCAGCTTCCAGGGGGGTGTTGTAACTGAAGCTTTCTTT. Its translation is CASSFQGGVVTEAFF.

This clone appeared a few times. The chain combines TRBV6-1 with TRBJ2-7; the match to TRBD2 covers 10 bases. The CDR3 extends over 13 amino acids. Losses at the gene ends were 7 bases for V and 3 bases for J; bases not matched to a gene: 3. CDR1 and CDR2 from the germline V gene are MNHNS and SASEGT. The CDR3 protein is CASTRTSGYEQYF. The CDR3 DNA reads as TGTGCCAGCACTCGGACTAGCGGCTACGAGCAGTACTTC.

The rearrangement joins TRBV10-2 to TRBJ2-1; D uncertain. V dropped 4 bases and J dropped 3 bases, with 13 bases sitting between them. CDR1 is WSHSY and CDR2 is SAAADI in the germline V gene. The CDR3 runs 15 residues. CDR3 loop: CASSAYVNGYNEQFF. The CDR3 DNA sequence: TGCGCCAGCAGTGCTTATGTGAACGGCTACAATGAGCAGTTCTTC.

The chain recombines TRBV19 with TRBJ2-2; 8 nucleotides line up with TRBD2. Germline V lookup: CDR1 LNHDA, CDR2 SQIVND (reference sequence). CDR3 length: 16 amino acids. The V gene end was trimmed by 7 bases and the J gene end by 6 bases; junction bases not matched to a gene: 13. In DNA, the CDR3 is TGTGCCAGTACCCCCCTCGCGGGGGGCGGTCCCGGGGAGCTGTTTTTT. It codes for CASTPLAGGGPGELFF.

The J gene is TRBJ2-3, the V gene TRBV5-1; 8 nucleotides line up with TRBD2. J was trimmed by 3 bases and V by 4 bases; bases with no gene match: 4. Germline V gene lookup returns CDR1 SGHRS and CDR2 YFSETQ. The length of the CDR3 is 14 residues. Written as DNA, the CDR3 is TGCGCCAGCAGCGGCGGGGGGCCGACAGATACGCAGTATTTT. Residues: CASSGGGPTDTQYF.

The chain is built from TRBV19 and TRBJ1-6, with 7 bases matching TRBD1. The V and J ends lost 3 bases and 4 bases, in that order; junction bases with no gene match: 6. CDR1 is LNHDA and CDR2 is SQIVND in the germline V gene (reference sequence). The CDR3 extends over 16 amino acids. This CDR3 is CASSIQGQNYNSPLHF. The CDR3 bases are TGTGCCAGTAGTATCCAGGGACAGAATTATAATTCACCCCTCCACTTT. Full variable domain (outside the CDR3, taken from reference TRBV19 and TRBJ1-6): DGGITQSPKYLFRKEGQNVTLSCEQNLNHDAMYWYRQDPGQGLRLIYYSQIVNDFQKGDIAEGYSVSREKKESFPLTVTSAQKNPTAFYLCASSIQGQNYNSPLHFGNGTRLTVT.

V gene TRBV9 combines with J gene TRBJ2-3; 7 bases line up with TRBD2. J gave up 2 bases and V 0 bases, and 3 bases lay outside the gene matches. Germline V gives CDR1 SGDLS, CDR2 YYNGEE. The CDR3 loop spans 15 amino acids. In DNA form, the CDR3 reads TGTGCCAGCAGCGTAGTGAGCGGGGCCACAGATACGCAGTATTTT. Residues: CASSVVSGATDTQYF.

This chain links TRBV5-6 with TRBJ2-3; D may be TRBD2 (6 bases). The CDR3 runs 15 residues. V lost 0 bases and J lost 4, with 12 bases in between. The germline CDR1 and CDR2 sequences are SGHDT and YYEEEE. CDR3 DNA sequence: TGTGCCAGCAGCTTGGCCGGAGGGGACGCAGATACGCAGTATTTT. This sequence encodes CASSLAGGDADTQYF.

V usage is TRBV19 and J usage is TRBJ1-6; D is possibly TRBD1 (5 bases). Germline CDR1 and CDR2: LNHDA and SQIVND (reference sequence). The V gene lost 6 bases and the J gene lost 7 bases, with 13 bases spanning the gap. The CDR3 is 14 residues long. The CDR3 nucleotides read TGTGCCAGTAGCACCACCCAGGGAAATTCACCCCTCCACTTT. This sequence encodes CASSTTQGNSPLHF.

The chain has TRBV15 and TRBJ1-5, with D possibly TRBD1 on 6 matching bases. The CDR3 runs 17 residues. Trimming pared 0 bases from V and 3 bases from J, leaving 15 bases between. CDR1 is LNHNV and CDR2 is YYDKDF in the germline V gene (reference sequence). CDR3 residues: CATSRDSPRGNNQPQHF. The CDR3 DNA reads TGTGCCACCAGCAGAGATAGCCCCAGGGGTAACAATCAGCCCCAGCATTTT.

The chain is built from TRBV9 and TRBJ1-5, with D unresolved. Germline V gives CDR1 SGDLS, CDR2 YYNGEE. The germline V and J ends were trimmed by 3 bases and 2 bases, with 9 bases remaining between them. The CDR3 is made up of 14 amino acids. The DNA of the CDR3 is TGTGCCAGCAGCGCGTCCGCAGGCAATCAGCCCCAGCATTTT. Its protein is CASSASAGNQPQHF.

The chain is built from TRBV10-3 and TRBJ1-1; 7 bases agree with TRBD1. V lost 2 bases to trimming and J lost 5 bases; unmatched junction nucleotides: 5. CDR1 is ENHRY and CDR2 is SYGVKD in the germline V gene. The CDR3 sequence is 14 residues long. CDR3 residues: CAISEEGARTEAFF. CDR3 DNA: TGTGCCATCAGTGAGGAGGGGGCGCGGACTGAAGCTTTCTTT.

This clone was observed a few times. This chain connects TRBV27 to TRBJ1-5; 7 nucleotides line up with TRBD1. Germline V gene data show CDR1 as MNHEY and CDR2 as SMNVEV (reference sequence). This CDR3 contains 16 residues. V gave up 3 bases and J gave up 2 bases; unmatched junction bases: 7. The CDR3 spells CASSLRGPWGNQPQHF. The CDR3 DNA reads as TGTGCCAGCAGTTTGAGGGGGCCTTGGGGCAATCAGCCCCAGCATTTT.